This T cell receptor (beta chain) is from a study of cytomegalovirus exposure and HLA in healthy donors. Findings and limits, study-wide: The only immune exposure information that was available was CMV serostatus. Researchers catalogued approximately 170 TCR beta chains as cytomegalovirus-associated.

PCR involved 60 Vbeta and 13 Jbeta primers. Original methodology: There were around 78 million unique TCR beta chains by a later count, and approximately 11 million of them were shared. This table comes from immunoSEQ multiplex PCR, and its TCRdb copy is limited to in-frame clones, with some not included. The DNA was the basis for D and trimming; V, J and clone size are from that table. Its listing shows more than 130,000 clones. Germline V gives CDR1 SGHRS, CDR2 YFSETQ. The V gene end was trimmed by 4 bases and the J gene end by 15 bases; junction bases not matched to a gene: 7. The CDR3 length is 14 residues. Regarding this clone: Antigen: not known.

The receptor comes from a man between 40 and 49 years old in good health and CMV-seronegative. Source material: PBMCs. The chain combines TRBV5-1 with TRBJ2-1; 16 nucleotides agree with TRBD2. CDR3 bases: TGCGCCAGCAGCGACCAGGGACTAGCGGGGGGGCGGTTCTTC. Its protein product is CASSDQGLAGGRFF.